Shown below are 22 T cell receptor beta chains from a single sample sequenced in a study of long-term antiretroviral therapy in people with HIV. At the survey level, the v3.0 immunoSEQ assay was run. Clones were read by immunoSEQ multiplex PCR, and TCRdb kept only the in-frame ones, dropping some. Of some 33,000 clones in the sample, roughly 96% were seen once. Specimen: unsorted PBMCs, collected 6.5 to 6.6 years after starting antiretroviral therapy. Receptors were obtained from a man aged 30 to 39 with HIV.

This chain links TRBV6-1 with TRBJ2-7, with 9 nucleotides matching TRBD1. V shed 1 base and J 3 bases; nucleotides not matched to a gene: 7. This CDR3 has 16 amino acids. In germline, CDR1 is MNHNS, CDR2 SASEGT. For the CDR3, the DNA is TGTGCCAGCAGTGAAGGGGTCGGGACAGGGAACTACGAGCAGTACTTC. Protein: CASSEGVGTGNYEQYF.

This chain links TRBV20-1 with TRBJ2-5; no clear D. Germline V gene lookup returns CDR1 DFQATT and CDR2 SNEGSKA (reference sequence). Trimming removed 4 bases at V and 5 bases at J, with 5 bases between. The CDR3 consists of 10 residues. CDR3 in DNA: TGCAGTGCTACCCGGGAGACCCAGTACTTC. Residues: CSATRETQYF.

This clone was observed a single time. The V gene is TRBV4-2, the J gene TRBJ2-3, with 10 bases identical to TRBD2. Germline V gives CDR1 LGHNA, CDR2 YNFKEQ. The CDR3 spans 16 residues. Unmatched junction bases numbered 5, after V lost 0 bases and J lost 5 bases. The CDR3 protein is CASSQEGAGGQDTQYF. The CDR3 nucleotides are TGTGCCAGCAGCCAAGAAGGAGCGGGAGGGCAAGATACGCAGTATTTT.

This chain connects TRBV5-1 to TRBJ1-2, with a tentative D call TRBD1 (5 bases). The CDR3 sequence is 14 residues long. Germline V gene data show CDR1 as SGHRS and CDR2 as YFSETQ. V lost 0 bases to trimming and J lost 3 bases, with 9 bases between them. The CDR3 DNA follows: TGCGCCAGCAGCTTGGTAGGGGCTGACTATGGCTACACCTTC. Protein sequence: CASSLVGADYGYTF.

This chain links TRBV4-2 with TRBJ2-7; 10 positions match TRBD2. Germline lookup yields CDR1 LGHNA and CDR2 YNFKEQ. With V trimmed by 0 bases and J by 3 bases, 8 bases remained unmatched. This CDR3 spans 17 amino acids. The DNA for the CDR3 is TGTGCCAGCAGCCAAGAGAGAGGACTAGCGGTTAACTACGAGCAGTACTTC. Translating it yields CASSQERGLAVNYEQYF.

The CDR3 DNA reads as TGCGCCAGCAGCCAGCGATCACCGGGACAGGGCATCAATGAGCAGTTCTTC. Its protein is CASSQRSPGQGINEQFF. The genes are TRBV4-3 and TRBJ2-1; 9 nucleotides match TRBD1. The CDR3 has 17 amino acids. CDR1 is LGHNA and CDR2 is YSLEER in the germline V gene. J was trimmed by 6 bases and V by 3 bases; bases with no gene match: 12.

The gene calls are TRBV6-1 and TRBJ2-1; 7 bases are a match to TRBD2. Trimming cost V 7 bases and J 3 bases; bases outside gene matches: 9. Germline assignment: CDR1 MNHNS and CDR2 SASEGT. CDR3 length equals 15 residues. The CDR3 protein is CASTRAGPNYNEQFF. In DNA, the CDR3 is TGTGCCAGCACTCGAGCGGGACCCAACTACAATGAGCAGTTCTTC.

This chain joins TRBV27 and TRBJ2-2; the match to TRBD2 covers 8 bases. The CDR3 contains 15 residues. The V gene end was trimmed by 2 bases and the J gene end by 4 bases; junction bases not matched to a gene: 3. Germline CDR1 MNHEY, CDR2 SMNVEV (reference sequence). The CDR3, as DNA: TGTGCCAGCAGTTTAAAGGGACTAGGCACCGGGGAGCTGTTTTTT. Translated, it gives CASSLKGLGTGELFF.

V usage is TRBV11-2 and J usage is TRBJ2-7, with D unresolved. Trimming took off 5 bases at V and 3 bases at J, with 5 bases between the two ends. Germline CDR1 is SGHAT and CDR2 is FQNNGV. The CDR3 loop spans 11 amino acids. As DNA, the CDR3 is TGTGCCAGCAGCCCAGACTACGAGCAGTACTTC. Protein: CASSPDYEQYF.

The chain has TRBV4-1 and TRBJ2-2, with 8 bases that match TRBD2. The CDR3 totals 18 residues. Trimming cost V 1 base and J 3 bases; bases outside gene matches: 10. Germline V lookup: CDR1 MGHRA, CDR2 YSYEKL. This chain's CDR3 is CASSQGYLGGADTGELFF. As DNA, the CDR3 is TGCGCCAGCAGCCAAGGGTATCTCGGGGGGGCCGACACCGGGGAGCTGTTTTTT.

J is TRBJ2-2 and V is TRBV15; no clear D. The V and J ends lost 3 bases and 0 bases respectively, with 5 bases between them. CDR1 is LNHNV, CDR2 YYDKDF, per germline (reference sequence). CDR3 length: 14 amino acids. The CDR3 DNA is TGTGCCACCAGCAGTTCTGCGAACACCGGGGAGCTGTTTTTT. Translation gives CATSSSANTGELFF.

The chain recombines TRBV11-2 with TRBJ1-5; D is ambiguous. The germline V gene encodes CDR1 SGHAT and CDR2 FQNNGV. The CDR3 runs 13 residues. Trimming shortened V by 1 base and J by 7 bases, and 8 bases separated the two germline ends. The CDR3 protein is CASSLAGGQPQHF. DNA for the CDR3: TGTGCCAGCAGCTTAGCGGGAGGCCAGCCCCAGCATTTT. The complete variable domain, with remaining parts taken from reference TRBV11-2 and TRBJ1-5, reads EAGVAQSPRYKIIEKRQSVAFWCNPISGHATLYWYQQILGQGPKLLIQFQNNGVVDDSQLPKDRFSAERLKGVDSTLKIQPAKLEDSAVYLCASSLAGGQPQHFGDGTRLSIL.

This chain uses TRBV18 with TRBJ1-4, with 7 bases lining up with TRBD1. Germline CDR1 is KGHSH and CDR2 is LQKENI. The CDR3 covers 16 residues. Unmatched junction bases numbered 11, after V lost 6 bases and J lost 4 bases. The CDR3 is CASSPPAGTDNEKLFF. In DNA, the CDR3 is TGTGCCAGCTCCCCCCCAGCCGGGACAGATAATGAAAAACTGTTTTTT.

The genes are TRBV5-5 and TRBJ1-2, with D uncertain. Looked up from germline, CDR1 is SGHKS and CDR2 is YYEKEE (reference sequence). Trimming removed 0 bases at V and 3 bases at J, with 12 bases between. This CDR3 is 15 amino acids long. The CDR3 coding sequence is TGTGCCAGCAGCTTGGTCAGACCTGACTACTATGGCTACACCTTC. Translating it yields CASSLVRPDYYGYTF. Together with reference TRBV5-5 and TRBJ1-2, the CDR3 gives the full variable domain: DAGVTQSPTHLIKTRGQQVTLRCSPISGHKSVSWYQQVLGQGPQFIFQYYEKEERGRGNFPDRFSARQFPNYSSELNVNALLLGDSALYLCASSLVRPDYYGYTFGSGTRLTVV.

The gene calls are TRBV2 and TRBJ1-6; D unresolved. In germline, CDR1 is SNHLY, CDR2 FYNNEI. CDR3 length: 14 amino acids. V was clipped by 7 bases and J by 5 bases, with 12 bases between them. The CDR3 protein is CASKGRVNNSPLHF. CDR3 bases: TGTGCCAGCAAAGGACGGGTCAATAATTCACCCCTCCACTTT.

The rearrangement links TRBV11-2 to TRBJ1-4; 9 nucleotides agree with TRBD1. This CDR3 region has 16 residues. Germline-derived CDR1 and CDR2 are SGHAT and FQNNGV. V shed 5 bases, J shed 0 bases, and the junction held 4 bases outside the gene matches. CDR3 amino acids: CASSGDREATNEKLFF. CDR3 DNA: TGTGCCAGCAGCGGGGACAGGGAAGCAACTAATGAAAAACTGTTTTTT. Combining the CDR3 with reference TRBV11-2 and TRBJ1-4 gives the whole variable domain EAGVAQSPRYKIIEKRQSVAFWCNPISGHATLYWYQQILGQGPKLLIQFQNNGVVDDSQLPKDRFSAERLKGVDSTLKIQPAKLEDSAVYLCASSGDREATNEKLFFGSGTQLSVL.

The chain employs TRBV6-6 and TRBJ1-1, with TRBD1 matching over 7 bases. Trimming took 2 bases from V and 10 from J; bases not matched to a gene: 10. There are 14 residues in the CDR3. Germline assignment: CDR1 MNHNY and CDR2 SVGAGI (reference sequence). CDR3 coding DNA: TGTGCCAGCAGTTACCCCGGGACAGCTCAAGCAGCTTTCTTT. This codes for CASSYPGTAQAAFF.

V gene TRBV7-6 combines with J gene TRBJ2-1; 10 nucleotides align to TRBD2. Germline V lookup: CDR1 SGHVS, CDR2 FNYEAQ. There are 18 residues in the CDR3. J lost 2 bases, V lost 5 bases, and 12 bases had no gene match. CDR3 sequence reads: CASSAVRLAGAAYNEQFF. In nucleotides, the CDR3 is TGTGCCAGCAGCGCGGTTCGTCTAGCGGGAGCGGCCTACAATGAGCAGTTCTTC.

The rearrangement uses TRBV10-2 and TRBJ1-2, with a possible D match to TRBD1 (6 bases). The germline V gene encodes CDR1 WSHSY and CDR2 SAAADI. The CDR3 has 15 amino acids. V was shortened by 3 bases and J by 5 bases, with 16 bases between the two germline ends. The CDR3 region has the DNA TGCGCCAGCAGTGAAGTACAGGGCACATCTTATGGCTACACCTTC. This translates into CASSEVQGTSYGYTF.

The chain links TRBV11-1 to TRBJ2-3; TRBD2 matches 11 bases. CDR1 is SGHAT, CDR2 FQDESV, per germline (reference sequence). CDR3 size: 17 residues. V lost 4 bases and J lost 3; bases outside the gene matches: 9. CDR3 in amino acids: CASSSPLAGDQTDTQYF. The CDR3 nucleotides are TGTGCCAGCAGCTCACCACTAGCGGGGGATCAAACAGATACGCAGTATTTT.

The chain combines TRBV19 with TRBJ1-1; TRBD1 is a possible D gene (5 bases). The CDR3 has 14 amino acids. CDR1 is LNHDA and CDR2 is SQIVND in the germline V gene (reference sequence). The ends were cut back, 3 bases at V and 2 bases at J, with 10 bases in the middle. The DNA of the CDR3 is TGTGCCAGTAGTATTGACAGCCTTAACACTGAAGCTTTCTTT. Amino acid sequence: CASSIDSLNTEAFF.

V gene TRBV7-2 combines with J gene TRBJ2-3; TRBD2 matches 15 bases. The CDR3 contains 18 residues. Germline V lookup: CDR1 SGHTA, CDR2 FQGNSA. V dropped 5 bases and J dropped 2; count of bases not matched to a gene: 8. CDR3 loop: CASSLGTSGGYLTDTQYF. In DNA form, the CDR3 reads TGTGCCAGCAGCCTCGGGACTAGCGGGGGGTATCTCACAGATACGCAGTATTTT.